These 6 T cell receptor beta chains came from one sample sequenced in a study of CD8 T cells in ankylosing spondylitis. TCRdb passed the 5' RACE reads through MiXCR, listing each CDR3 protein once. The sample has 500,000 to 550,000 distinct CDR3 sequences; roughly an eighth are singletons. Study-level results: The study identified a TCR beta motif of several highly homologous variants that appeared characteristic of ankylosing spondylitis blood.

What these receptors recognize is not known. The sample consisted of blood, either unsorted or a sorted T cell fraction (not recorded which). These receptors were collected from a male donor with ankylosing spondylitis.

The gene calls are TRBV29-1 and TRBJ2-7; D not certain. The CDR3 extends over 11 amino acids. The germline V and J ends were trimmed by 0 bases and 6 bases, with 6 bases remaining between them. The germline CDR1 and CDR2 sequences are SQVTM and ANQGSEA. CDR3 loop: CSVEDILEQYF. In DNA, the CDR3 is TGCAGCGTTGAAGATATACTCGAGCAGTACTTC.

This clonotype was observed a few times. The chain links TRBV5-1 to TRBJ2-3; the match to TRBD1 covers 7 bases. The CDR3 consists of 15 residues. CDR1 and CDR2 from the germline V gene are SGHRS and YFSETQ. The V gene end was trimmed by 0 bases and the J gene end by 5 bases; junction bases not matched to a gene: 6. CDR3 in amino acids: CASSLEGTEVDTQYF. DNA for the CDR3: TGCGCCAGCAGCTTGGAAGGGACAGAAGTAGATACGCAGTATTTT. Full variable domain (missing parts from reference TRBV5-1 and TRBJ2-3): KAGVTQTPRYLIKTRGQQVTLSCSPISGHRSVSWYQQTPGQGLQFLFEYFSETQRNKGNFPGRFSGRQFSNSRSEMNVSTLELGDSALYLCASSLEGTEVDTQYFGPGTRLTVL.

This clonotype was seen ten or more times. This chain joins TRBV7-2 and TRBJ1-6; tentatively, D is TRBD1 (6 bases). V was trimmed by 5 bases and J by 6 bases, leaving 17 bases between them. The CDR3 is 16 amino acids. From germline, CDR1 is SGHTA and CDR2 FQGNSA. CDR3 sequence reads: CASSQNRVSANSPLHF. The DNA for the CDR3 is TGTGCCAGCAGCCAGAACAGGGTGAGCGCTAATTCACCCCTCCACTTT.

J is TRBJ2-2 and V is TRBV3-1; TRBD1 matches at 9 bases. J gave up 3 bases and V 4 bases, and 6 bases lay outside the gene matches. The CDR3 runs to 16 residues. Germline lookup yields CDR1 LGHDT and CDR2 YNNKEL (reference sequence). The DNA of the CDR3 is TGTGCCAGCAGCCTGCGAGGACAGGGGTACACCGGGGAGCTGTTTTTT. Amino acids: CASSLRGQGYTGELFF. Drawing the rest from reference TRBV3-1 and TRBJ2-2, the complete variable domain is DTAVSQTPKYLVTQMGNDKSIKCEQNLGHDTMYWYKQDSKKFLKIMFSYNNKELIINETVPNRFSPKSPDKAHLNLHINSLELGDSAVYFCASSLRGQGYTGELFFGEGSRLTVL.

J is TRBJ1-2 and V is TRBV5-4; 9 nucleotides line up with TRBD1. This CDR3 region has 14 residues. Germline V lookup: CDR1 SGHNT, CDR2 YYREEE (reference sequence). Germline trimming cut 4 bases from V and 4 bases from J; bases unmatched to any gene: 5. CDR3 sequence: CASSPRQGVYGYTF. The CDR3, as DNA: TGTGCCAGCAGCCCGAGACAGGGGGTCTATGGCTACACCTTC.

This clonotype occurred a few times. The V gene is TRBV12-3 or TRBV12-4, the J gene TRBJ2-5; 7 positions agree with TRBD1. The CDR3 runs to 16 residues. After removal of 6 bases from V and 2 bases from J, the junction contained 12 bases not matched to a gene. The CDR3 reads CASRPRQGRDQETQYF. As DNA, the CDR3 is TGTGCCAGCAGACCCCGACAGGGAAGGGATCAAGAGACCCAGTACTTC.